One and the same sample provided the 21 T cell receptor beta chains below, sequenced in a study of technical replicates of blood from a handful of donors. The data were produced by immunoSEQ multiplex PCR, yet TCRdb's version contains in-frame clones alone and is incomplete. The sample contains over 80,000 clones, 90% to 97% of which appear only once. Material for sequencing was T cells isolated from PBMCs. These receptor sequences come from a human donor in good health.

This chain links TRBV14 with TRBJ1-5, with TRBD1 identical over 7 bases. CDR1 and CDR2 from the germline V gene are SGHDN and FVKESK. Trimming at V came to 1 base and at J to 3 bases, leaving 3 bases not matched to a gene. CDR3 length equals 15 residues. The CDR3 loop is CASSQGTGFNQPQHF. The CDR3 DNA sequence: TGTGCCAGCAGCCAAGGGACAGGCTTCAATCAGCCCCAGCATTTT.

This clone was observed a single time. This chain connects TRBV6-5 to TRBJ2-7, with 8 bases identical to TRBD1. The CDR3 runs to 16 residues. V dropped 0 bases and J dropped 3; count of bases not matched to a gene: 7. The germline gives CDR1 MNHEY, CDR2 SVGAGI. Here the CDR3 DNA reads TGTGCCAGCAGTTACTCTTCGGGACAGGTCTACTACGAGCAGTACTTC. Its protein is CASSYSSGQVYYEQYF.

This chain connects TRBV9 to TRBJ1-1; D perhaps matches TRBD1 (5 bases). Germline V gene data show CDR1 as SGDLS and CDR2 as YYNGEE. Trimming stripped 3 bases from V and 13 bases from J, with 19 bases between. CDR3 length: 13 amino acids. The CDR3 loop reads CASSAHSSREVFF. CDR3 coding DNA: TGTGCCAGCAGCGCCCACTCGTCCAGGGAGGTTTTCTTT.

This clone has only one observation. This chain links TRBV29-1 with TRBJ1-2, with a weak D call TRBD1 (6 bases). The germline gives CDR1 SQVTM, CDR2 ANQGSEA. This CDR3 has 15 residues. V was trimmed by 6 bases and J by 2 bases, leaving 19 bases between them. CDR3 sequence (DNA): TGCAGCGTGGACGGGGTGGCGGGGGGCAACTATGGCTACACCTTC. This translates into CSVDGVAGGNYGYTF.

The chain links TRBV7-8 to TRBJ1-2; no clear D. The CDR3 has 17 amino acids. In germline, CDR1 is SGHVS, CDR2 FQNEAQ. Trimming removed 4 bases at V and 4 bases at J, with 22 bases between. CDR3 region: CASSSHAEVDGLYGYTF. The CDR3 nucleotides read TGTGCCAGCAGCTCCCACGCTGAGGTTGACGGCCTCTATGGCTACACCTTC.

DNA for the CDR3: TGTGCCAGTCGTCCGTTCGCTACAGGTTATAGCAATCAGCCCCAGCATTTT. It specifies CASRPFATGYSNQPQHF. The chain has TRBV27 and TRBJ1-5, with a weak D call TRBD1 (5 bases). The germline gives CDR1 MNHEY, CDR2 SMNVEV (reference sequence). CDR3 length: 17 amino acids. V shed 9 bases and J shed 0 bases, with 21 bases lying between them.

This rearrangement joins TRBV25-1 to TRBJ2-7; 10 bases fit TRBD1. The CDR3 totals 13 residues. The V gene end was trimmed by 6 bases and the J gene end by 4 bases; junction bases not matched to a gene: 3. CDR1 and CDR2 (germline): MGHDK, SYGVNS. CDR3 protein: CASRGTGVYEQYF. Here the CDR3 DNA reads TGTGCCAGCAGAGGGACAGGGGTGTACGAGCAGTACTTC.

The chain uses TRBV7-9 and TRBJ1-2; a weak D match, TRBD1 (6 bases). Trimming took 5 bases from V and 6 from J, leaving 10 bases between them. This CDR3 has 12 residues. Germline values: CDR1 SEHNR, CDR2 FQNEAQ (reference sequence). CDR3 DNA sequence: TGTGCCAGCAGCCCGAGGACAGATGGCTACACCTTC. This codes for CASSPRTDGYTF.

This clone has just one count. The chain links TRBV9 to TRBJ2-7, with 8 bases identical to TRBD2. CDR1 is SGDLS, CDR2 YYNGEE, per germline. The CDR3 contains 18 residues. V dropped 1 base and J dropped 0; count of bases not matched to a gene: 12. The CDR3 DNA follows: TGTGCCAGCAGCGTAACCCCGGGGGGGGCTACATACTCCTACGAGCAGTACTTC. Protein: CASSVTPGGATYSYEQYF.

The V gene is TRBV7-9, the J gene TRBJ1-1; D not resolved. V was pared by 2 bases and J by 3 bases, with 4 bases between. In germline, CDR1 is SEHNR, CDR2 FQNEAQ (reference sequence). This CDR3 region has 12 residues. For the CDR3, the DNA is TGTGCCAGCAGCTTATCAGACACTGAAGCTTTCTTT. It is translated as CASSLSDTEAFF.

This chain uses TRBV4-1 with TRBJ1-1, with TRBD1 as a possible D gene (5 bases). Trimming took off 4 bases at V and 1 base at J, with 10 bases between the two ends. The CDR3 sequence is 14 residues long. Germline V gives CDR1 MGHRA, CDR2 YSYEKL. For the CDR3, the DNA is TGCGCCAGCAGCCTCCCGCAGGGGAACACTGAAGCTTTCTTT. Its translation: CASSLPQGNTEAFF.

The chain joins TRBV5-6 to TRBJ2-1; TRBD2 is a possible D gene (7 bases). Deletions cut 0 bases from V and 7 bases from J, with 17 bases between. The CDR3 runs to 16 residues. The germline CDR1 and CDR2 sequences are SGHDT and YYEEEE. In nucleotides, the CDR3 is TGTGCCAGCAGCTTGGCACCCTCGGGGGGCGTAAATGAGCAGTTCTTC. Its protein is CASSLAPSGGVNEQFF.

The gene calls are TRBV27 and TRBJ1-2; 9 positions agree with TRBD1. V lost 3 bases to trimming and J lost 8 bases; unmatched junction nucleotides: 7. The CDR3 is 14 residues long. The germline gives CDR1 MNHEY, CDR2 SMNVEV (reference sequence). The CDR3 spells CASSLSRDRDGYTF. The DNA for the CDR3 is TGTGCCAGCAGTTTGAGCCGGGACAGGGACGGCTACACCTTC.

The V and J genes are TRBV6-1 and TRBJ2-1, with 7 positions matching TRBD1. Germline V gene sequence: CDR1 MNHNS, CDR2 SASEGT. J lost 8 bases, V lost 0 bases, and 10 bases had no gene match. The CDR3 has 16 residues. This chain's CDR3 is CASSEAGVRGTHEQFF. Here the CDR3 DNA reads TGTGCCAGCAGTGAAGCGGGGGTCAGGGGGACCCATGAGCAGTTCTTC.

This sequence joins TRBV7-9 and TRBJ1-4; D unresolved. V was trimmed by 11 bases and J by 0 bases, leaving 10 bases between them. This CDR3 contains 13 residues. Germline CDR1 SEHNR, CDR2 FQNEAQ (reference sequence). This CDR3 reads CAFTGPTNEKLFF. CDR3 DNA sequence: TGTGCCTTCACTGGGCCAACTAATGAAAAACTGTTTTTT.

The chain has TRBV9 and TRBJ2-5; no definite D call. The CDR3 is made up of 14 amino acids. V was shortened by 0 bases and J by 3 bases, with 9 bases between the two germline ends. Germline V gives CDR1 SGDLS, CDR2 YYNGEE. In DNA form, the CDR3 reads TGTGCCAGCAGCGTAGGTGGAGAGGAAGAGACCCAGTACTTC. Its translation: CASSVGGEEETQYF.

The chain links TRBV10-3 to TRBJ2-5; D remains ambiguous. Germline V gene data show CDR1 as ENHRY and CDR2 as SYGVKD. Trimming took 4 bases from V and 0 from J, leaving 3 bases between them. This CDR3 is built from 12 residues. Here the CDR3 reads CAISAYQETQYF. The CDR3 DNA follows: TGTGCCATCAGTGCATACCAAGAGACCCAGTACTTC.

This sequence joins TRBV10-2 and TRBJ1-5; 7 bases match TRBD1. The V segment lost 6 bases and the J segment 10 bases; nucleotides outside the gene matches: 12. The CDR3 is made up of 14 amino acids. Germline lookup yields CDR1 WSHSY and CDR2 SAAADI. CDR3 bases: TGCGCCAGCAGGGGACAGTCGGGGGCCACTCCCCAGCATTTT. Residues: CASRGQSGATPQHF.

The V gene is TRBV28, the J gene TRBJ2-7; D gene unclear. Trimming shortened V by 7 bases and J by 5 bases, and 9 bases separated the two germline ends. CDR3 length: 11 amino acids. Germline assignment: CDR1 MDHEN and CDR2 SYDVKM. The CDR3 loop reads CASTLYNEQYF. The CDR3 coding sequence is TGTGCCAGCACCCTTTATAACGAGCAGTACTTC. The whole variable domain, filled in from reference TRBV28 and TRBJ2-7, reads DVKVTQSSRYLVKRTGEKVFLECVQDMDHENMFWYRQDPGLGLRLIYFSYDVKMKEKGDIPEGYSVSREKKERFSLILESASTNQTSMYLCASTLYNEQYFGPGTRLTVT.

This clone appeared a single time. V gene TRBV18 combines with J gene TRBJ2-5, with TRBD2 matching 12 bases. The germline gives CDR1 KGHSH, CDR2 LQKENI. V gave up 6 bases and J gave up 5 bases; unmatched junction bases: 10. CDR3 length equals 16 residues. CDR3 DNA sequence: TGTGCCAGCTCTCGGACTAGCGGGACCCGTTCGGAGACCCAGTACTTC. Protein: CASSRTSGTRSETQYF.

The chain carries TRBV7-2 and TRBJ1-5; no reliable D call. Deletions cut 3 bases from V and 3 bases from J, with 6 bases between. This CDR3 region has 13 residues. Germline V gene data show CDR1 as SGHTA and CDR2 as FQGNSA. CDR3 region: CASSLADNQPQHF. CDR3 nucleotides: TGTGCCAGCAGCTTGGCCGACAATCAGCCCCAGCATTTT.